Described below is a single TCR beta chain sequence and its context. These data belong to a study of blood T cell repertoires in COVID-19. Study overall: PBMCs, B-cell-depleted T cells, or T cells were the source of the cDNA or gDNA that made up the material.

There are 15 residues in the CDR3. The table came from immunoSEQ multiplex PCR; TCRdb's copy has only in-frame clones and leaves some out. The top ten hold 35% to 45% of the sample, which has about 36,000 clones, about 81% seen once. Sequencing input: peripheral blood. V usage is TRBV1 and J usage is TRBJ1-6; the table's D call, TRBD1, has no DNA check behind it. TRBV1 is tagged as a pseudogene. The origin of this receptor is a human donor in a cohort sampled during active or convalescent COVID-19. The donor label of this sample is uncertain. In nucleotides, the CDR3 is TGCACCAGCAGCTTGGGGGCAGGGGGGAATTCACCCCTCCACTTT. Its translation is CTSSLGAGGNSPLHF.